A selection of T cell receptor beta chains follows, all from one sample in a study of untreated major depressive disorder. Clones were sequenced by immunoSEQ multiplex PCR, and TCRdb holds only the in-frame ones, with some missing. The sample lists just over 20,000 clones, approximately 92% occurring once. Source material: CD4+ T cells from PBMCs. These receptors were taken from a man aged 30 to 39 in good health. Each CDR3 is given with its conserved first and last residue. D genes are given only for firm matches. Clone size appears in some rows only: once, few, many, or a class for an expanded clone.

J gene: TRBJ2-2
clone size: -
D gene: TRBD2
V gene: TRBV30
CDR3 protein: CAWSAWAGDDTGELFF
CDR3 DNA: TGTGCCTGGAGTGCGTGGGCGGGAGATGATACCGGGGAGCTGTTTTTT

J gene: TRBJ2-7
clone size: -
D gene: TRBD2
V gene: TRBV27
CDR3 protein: CASSPRAGVGYEQYF
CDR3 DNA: TGTGCCAGCAGCCCTAGAGCGGGAGTGGGCTACGAGCAGTACTTC

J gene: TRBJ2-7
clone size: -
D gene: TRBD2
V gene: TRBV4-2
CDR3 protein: CASSQDSGLARNEQYF
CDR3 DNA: TGTGCCAGCAGCCAAGATAGCGGACTAGCGAGGAACGAGCAGTACTTC

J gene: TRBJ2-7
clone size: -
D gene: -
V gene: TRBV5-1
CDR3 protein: CASSLGAGYSYEQYF
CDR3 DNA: TGCGCCAGCAGCTTGGGAGCTGGATACTCCTACGAGCAGTACTTC

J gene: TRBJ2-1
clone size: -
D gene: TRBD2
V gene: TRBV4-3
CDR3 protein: CASSQEGAGAAYNEQFF
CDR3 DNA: TGCGCCAGCAGCCAAGAAGGGGCGGGAGCAGCATACAATGAGCAGTTCTTC

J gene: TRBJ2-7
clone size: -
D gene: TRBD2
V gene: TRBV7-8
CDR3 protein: CASSSREGEQYF
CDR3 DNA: TGTGCCAGCAGCTCGCGGGAGGGCGAGCAGTACTTC

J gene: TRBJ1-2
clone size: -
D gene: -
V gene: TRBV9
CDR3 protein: CASSDPLADNYGYTF
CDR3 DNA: TGTGCCAGCAGCGACCCCCTGGCCGACAACTATGGCTACACCTTC

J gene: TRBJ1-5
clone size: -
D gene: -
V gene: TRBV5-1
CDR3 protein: CASSLMSDQPQHF
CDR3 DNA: TGCGCCAGCAGCTTAATGAGCGATCAGCCCCAGCATTTT

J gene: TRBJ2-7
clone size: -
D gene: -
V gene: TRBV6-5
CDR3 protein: CASSPDTLSSYEQYF
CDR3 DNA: TGTGCCAGCAGCCCCGACACACTGAGCTCCTACGAGCAGTACTTC

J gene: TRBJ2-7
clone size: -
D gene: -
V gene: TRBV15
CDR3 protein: CATSRDKISGQQYF
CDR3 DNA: TGTGCCACCAGCAGAGATAAAATATCGGGGCAGCAGTACTTC

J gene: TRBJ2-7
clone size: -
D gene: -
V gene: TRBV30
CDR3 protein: CAWSGSRAYEQYF
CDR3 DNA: TGTGCCTGGTCAGGTTCACGTGCCTACGAGCAGTACTTC

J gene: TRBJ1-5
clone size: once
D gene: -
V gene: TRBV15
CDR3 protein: CATSRRGQSNQPQHF
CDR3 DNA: TGTGCCACCAGCAGACGGGGCCAAAGCAATCAGCCCCAGCATTTT

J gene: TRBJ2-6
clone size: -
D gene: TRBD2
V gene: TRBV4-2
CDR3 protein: CASSQEGGRQANVLTF
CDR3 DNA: TGTGCCAGCAGCCAAGAGGGCGGGAGGCAGGCCAACGTCCTGACTTTC

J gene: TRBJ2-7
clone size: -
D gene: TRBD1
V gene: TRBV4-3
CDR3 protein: CASSPLLTGTGNYEQYF
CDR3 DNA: TGCGCCAGCAGCCCGCTACTCACCGGGACAGGGAACTACGAGCAGTACTTC

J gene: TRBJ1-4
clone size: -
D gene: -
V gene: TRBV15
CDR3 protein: CATSRPRGANEKLFF
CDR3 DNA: TGTGCCACCAGCCGTCCCAGGGGAGCAAATGAAAAACTGTTTTTT

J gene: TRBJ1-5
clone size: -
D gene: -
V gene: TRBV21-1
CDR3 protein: CASSLVGGNQPQHF
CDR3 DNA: TGTGCCAGCAGCCTGGTGGGCGGTAATCAGCCCCAGCATTTT

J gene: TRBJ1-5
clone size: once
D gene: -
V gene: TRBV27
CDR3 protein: CASGRNQPQHF
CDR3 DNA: TGTGCCAGCGGACGGAATCAGCCCCAGCATTTT

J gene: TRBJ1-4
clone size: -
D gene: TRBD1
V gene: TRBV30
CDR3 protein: CAWSTATGSREKLFF
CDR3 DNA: TGTGCCTGGAGTACCGCGACAGGGAGCAGGGAAAAACTGTTTTTT

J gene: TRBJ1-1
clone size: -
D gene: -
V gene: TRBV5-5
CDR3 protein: CASSYLPTVEGTEAFF
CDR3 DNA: TGTGCCAGCAGCTACCTGCCGACCGTAGAGGGGACTGAAGCTTTCTTT

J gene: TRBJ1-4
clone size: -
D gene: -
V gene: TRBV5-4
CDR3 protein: CASSSSATNEKLFF
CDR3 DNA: TGTGCCAGCAGCTCGAGCGCAACTAATGAAAAACTGTTTTTT

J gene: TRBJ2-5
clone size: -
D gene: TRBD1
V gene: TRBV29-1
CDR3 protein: CSVDKQGAGETQYF
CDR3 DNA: TGCAGCGTGGACAAACAGGGGGCAGGGGAGACCCAGTACTTC

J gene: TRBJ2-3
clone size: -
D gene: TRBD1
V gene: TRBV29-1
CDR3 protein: CSVDRGHTDTQYF
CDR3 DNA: TGCAGCGTCGACAGGGGGCACACAGATACGCAGTATTTT

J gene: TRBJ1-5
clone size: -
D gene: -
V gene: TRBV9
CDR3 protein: CASSVDGTRSGPQHF
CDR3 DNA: TGTGCCAGCAGCGTAGACGGGACACGGAGTGGGCCCCAGCATTTT

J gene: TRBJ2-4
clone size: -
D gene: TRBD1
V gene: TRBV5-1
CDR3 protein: CASRIDRGNIQYF
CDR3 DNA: TGCGCCAGCAGAATTGACAGGGGGAACATTCAGTACTTC

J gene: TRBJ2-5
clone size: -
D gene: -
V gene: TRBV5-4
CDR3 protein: CASSLNLEQETQYF
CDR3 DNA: TGTGCCAGCAGCTTGAATCTCGAACAAGAGACCCAGTACTTC

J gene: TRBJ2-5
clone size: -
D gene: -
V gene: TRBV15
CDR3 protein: CATSRDGETQYF
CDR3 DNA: TGTGCCACCAGCAGAGACGGGGAGACCCAGTACTTC

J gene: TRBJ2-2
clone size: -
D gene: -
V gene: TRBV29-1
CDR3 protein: CSVAHWGGARTGELFF
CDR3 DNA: TGCAGCGTTGCCCACTGGGGGGGGGCGCGCACCGGGGAGCTGTTTTTT

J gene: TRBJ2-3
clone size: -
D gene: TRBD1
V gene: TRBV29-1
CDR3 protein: CSVEDRDTQYF
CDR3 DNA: TGCAGCGTTGAGGACAGGGATACGCAGTATTTT

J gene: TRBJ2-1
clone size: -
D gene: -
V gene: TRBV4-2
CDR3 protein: CASSQDKGTTYNEQFF
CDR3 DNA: TGTGCCAGCAGCCAAGATAAGGGGACAACCTACAATGAGCAGTTCTTC

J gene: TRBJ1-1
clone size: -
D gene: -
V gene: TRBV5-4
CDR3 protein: CASSLGGGQNTEAFF
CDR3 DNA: TGTGCCAGCAGCTTGGGCGGAGGTCAGAACACTGAAGCTTTCTTT

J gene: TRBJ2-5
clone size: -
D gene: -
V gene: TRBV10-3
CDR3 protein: CAISGRAGNQETQYF
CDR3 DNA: TGTGCCATCAGTGGAAGGGCCGGTAACCAAGAGACCCAGTACTTC

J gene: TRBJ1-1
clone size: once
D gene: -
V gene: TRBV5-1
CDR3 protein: CASSHPQGTEAFF
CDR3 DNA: TGCGCCAGCAGCCACCCCCAGGGAACTGAAGCTTTCTTT

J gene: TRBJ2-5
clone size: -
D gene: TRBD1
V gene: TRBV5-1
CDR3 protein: CASSLLGQGGLETQYF
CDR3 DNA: TGCGCCAGCAGCCTACTGGGACAGGGGGGATTAGAGACCCAGTACTTC

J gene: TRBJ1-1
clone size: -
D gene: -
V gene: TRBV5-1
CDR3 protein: CASSLGGPSEAFF
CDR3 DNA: TGCGCCAGCAGCTTGGGGGGGCCCTCTGAAGCTTTCTTT

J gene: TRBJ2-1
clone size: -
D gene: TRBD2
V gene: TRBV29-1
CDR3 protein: CSVVSLAGVYEQFF
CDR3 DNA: TGCAGCGTTGTCTCCCTAGCGGGAGTCTATGAGCAGTTCTTC